This is a list of T cell receptor beta chains from one sample in a study of beta chain features in type 1 diabetes. Some clones are missing from TCRdb's copy, which holds only in-frame ones; the method was immunoSEQ multiplex PCR. The sample has 600,000 or so clones, 9.5% to 15% seen once. Sample: naive CD4+ T cells from blood. The receptors originated from a man aged 30 to 45 with type 1 diabetes. The CDR3 runs from the conserved cysteine through the conserved F or W. Each record gives: CDR3 protein, V gene, J gene.

CDR3: CASSVAIRGPGNTIYF
V: TRBV9
J: TRBJ1-3

CDR3: CAWKVEVLKYF
V: TRBV30
J: TRBJ2-3

CDR3: CASSFRVVSGNTIYF
V: TRBV7-4
J: TRBJ1-3

CDR3: CASSVLASNNEQFF
V: TRBV9
J: TRBJ2-1

CDR3: CASRHISAGEDTEAFF
V: TRBV23-1
J: TRBJ1-1

CDR3: CASRRSLAGASTDTQYF
V: TRBV2
J: TRBJ2-3

CDR3: CASSVEPTGINEQYF
V: TRBV9
J: TRBJ2-7

CDR3: CASSAQGIYNEQFF
V: TRBV2
J: TRBJ2-1

CDR3: CASSPGQTSGANVLTF
V: TRBV18
J: TRBJ2-6

CDR3: CASSQTGQGYTF
V: TRBV2
J: TRBJ1-2

CDR3: CAWSVRGTYYNEQFF
V: TRBV30
J: TRBJ2-1

CDR3: CASSQYDSKASNEKLFF
V: TRBV4-2
J: TRBJ1-4

CDR3: CASSLEAVPKNIQYF
V: TRBV7-2
J: TRBJ2-4

CDR3: CASTRDRNSPLHF
V: TRBV28
J: TRBJ1-6

CDR3: CASARIGALYEQYF
V: TRBV5-6
J: TRBJ2-7

CDR3: CASSMTAGSGANVLTF
V: TRBV2
J: TRBJ2-6

CDR3: CASSPSQGSPLHF
V: TRBV11-3
J: TRBJ1-6

CDR3: CASSGLGTSGGIGETQYF
V: TRBV5-6
J: TRBJ2-5

CDR3: CASGGLAGQKDTQYF
V: TRBV2
J: TRBJ2-3

CDR3: CASSQMSGGEQFF
V: TRBV14
J: TRBJ2-1

CDR3: CASSIRGTSSYNEQFF
V: TRBV19
J: TRBJ2-1

CDR3: CASSLVGGFLDGYTF
V: TRBV7-2
J: TRBJ1-2

CDR3: CASSETGGDTQYF
V: TRBV6-4
J: TRBJ2-3

CDR3: CASSVQASRKADTQYF
V: TRBV9
J: TRBJ2-3

CDR3: CASSLGPTSRETQYF
V: TRBV5-1
J: TRBJ2-5

CDR3: CASSLTSSYNEQFF
V: TRBV5-1
J: TRBJ2-1

CDR3: CASSLWTEGYGYTF
V: TRBV28
J: TRBJ1-2

CDR3: CASSLGGAKNIQYF
V: TRBV5-8
J: TRBJ2-4

CDR3: CASSNTGSNSPLHF
V: TRBV19
J: TRBJ1-6

CDR3: CASSRTGTSGSNEQFF
V: TRBV6-6
J: TRBJ2-1

CDR3: CASSPRGHQETQYF
V: TRBV9
J: TRBJ2-5

CDR3: CASSVGQSARQFF
V: TRBV28
J: TRBJ2-1

CDR3: CASRPPGTFSYNEQFF
V: TRBV28
J: TRBJ2-1

CDR3: CASSQNPASGGRSTGELFF
V: TRBV4-3
J: TRBJ2-2

CDR3: CASSPKGDTQYF
V: TRBV7-9
J: TRBJ2-3

CDR3: CASSQDWPTEKLFF
V: TRBV14
J: TRBJ1-4

CDR3: CASSEWAATTLEGYTF
V: TRBV25-1
J: TRBJ1-2

CDR3: CASSIVWGAGANVLTF
V: TRBV19
J: TRBJ2-6

CDR3: CASSQLVGSGGYGYTF
V: TRBV14
J: TRBJ1-2

CDR3: CASSPSSGANVLTF
V: TRBV23-1
J: TRBJ2-6

CDR3: CAWSSTSGDTQYF
V: TRBV30
J: TRBJ2-3

CDR3: CASSSGTSGGEQYF
V: TRBV7-2
J: TRBJ2-7

CDR3: CASSVGLNTDTQYF
V: TRBV9
J: TRBJ2-3

CDR3: CASSLGGGRSNQPQHF
V: TRBV7-2
J: TRBJ1-5

CDR3: CASSPGQTYTTNEKLFF
V: TRBV5-1
J: TRBJ1-4

CDR3: CAISERERDTQYF
V: TRBV10-3
J: TRBJ2-3

CDR3: CSVSGTGNEKLFF
V: TRBV29-1
J: TRBJ1-4

CDR3: CASSGLAGRTDTQYF
V: TRBV10-2
J: TRBJ2-3

CDR3: CASSVADRATQYF
V: TRBV9
J: TRBJ2-3

CDR3: CASNPGIGQGTSQPQHF
V: TRBV19
J: TRBJ1-5

CDR3: CASSEILNQGGTYNEQFF
V: TRBV2
J: TRBJ2-1

CDR3: CASSKTGLSNQPQHF
V: TRBV2
J: TRBJ1-5